A single sample is the source of the 31 T cell receptor beta chains below, sequenced in a study of T cell repertoires in cytomegalovirus infection. A single record per CDR3 protein comes from TCRdb applying MiXCR to the reads. The data show 150,000 to 200,000 distinct CDR3 sequences, 15% to 20% seen once. The material sequenced was CD8+ T cells from PBMCs. Every receptor here comes from a human donor in good health (CMV status not recorded). Some clones in this sample may be carry-over from other donors' samples.

The V gene is TRBV7-9, the J gene TRBJ2-2, with TRBD1 matching over 8 bases. The CDR3 contains 15 residues. Per the germline V gene, CDR1 is SEHNR and CDR2 is FQNEAQ (reference sequence). V was pared by 8 bases and J by 1 base, with 6 bases of the junction left unmatched. CDR3 in DNA: TGTGCCAGCCACGCCGGACAGGGGAACACCGGGGAGCTGTTTTTT. It codes for CASHAGQGNTGELFF. Full variable domain (rest looked up from reference TRBV7-9 and TRBJ2-2): DTGVSQNPRHKITKRGQNVTFRCDPISEHNRLYWYRQTLGQGPEFLTYFQNEAQLEKSRLLSDRFSAERPKGSFSTLEIQRTEQGDSAMYLCASHAGQGNTGELFFGEGSRLTVL.

The chain joins TRBV7-2 to TRBJ2-5; 8 positions agree with TRBD1. The CDR3 is 15 residues long. The ends lost 1 base at V and 5 bases at J; junction bases unmatched: 6. CDR1 and CDR2 from the germline V gene are SGHTA and FQGNSA. The CDR3, as DNA: TGTGCCAGCAGCTTAGTGACAGGGGAGATGGAGACCCAGTACTTC. It yields the protein CASSLVTGEMETQYF.

The J gene is TRBJ1-4, the V gene TRBV7-6; D ambiguous. CDR1 and CDR2 (germline): SGHVS, FNYEAQ. The CDR3 sequence is 13 residues long. The ends were cut back, 5 bases at V and 4 bases at J, with 8 bases in the middle. The CDR3 is CASSARGNEKLFF. As DNA, the CDR3 is TGTGCCAGCAGCGCACGGGGTAATGAAAAACTGTTTTTT.

This clonotype was seen a handful of times. V and J are TRBV20-1 and TRBJ1-6; possible D gene TRBD1, 6 bases. The V and J ends lost 0 bases and 5 bases respectively, with 20 bases between them. The CDR3 consists of 18 residues. The germline V gene has CDR1 DFQATT and CDR2 SNEGSKA (reference sequence). The CDR3 DNA follows: TGCAGTGCTAGAGATCAGGGGTGGTACAGAGACAATAATTCACCCCTCCACTTT. It codes for CSARDQGWYRDNNSPLHF.

The V gene is TRBV7-3, the J gene TRBJ2-7; tentative D call: TRBD1 (6 bases). Germline CDR1 and CDR2: SGHTA and FQGTGA. The CDR3 consists of 16 residues. Deletions cut 1 base from V and 3 bases from J, with 16 bases between. CDR3 sequence reads: CASSLNAGDLLYEQYF. CDR3 in DNA: TGTGCCAGCAGCTTAAATGCAGGGGATCTTCTCTACGAGCAGTACTTC.

The rearrangement links TRBV6-2 or TRBV6-3 to TRBJ2-1, with D perhaps TRBD1 or TRBD2 (6 bases each). V was trimmed by 2 bases and J by 3 bases, leaving 14 bases between them. Germline assignment: CDR1 MNHEY and CDR2 SVGEGT. The CDR3 has 16 residues. CDR3: CASSYTVGGRYNEQFF. The CDR3, as DNA: TGTGCCAGCAGTTACACGGTCGGGGGCCGCTACAATGAGCAGTTCTTC.

This clonotype was found a few times. The chain uses TRBV28 and TRBJ2-2; D not certain. The CDR3 spans 14 residues. The germline V gene has CDR1 MDHEN and CDR2 SYDVKM. V was clipped by 6 bases and J by 2 bases, with 10 bases between them. The CDR3 DNA reads TGTGCCAGCAGACCGCCTTCAAACACCGGGGAGCTGTTTTTT. It is translated as CASRPPSNTGELFF. Complete variable domain (other parts from reference TRBV28 and TRBJ2-2): DVKVTQSSRYLVKRTGEKVFLECVQDMDHENMFWYRQDPGLGLRLIYFSYDVKMKEKGDIPEGYSVSREKKERFSLILESASTNQTSMYLCASRPPSNTGELFFGEGSRLTVL.

This clonotype was seen ten or more times. J is TRBJ2-7 and V is TRBV7-2; D may be TRBD1 (5 bases). The CDR3 loop spans 14 amino acids. The germline V gene encodes CDR1 SGHTA and CDR2 FQGNSA. With 2 bases removed from V and 7 bases from J, the gap between germline ends came to 15 bases. CDR3 DNA sequence: TGTGCCAGCAGCTTAACCCAGGGATCTAGAGAGCAGTACTTC. Translation gives CASSLTQGSREQYF.

This clonotype was observed a handful of times. The chain uses TRBV6-6 and TRBJ2-1, with D possibly TRBD2 on 5 matching bases. V was pared by 0 bases and J by 4 bases, with 16 bases between. Looked up from germline, CDR1 is MNHNY and CDR2 is SVGAGI (reference sequence). This CDR3 contains 17 residues. The CDR3 nucleotides are TGTGCCAGCAGTTACTCGGTCAGCCTAGCCAAATACAATGAGCAGTTCTTC. Protein sequence: CASSYSVSLAKYNEQFF.

Relative to its sample, this clonotype is medium-sized. The V call is TRBV20-1, the J call TRBJ2-7; D possibly corresponds to TRBD1 (5 bases). V was cut by 4 bases and J by 4 bases, with 17 bases left in between. CDR3 length equals 14 residues. The germline CDR1 and CDR2 sequences are DFQATT and SNEGSKA (reference sequence). The CDR3 DNA reads as TGCAGTGCTAAGGGCCGCAGGGATTGGTACGAGCAGTACTTC. This codes for CSAKGRRDWYEQYF.

This clonotype turned up a few times. The chain carries TRBV5-5 and TRBJ1-3, with D uncertain. The V end lost 5 bases, the J end lost 0 bases, and 12 bases lay between the germline ends. This CDR3 spans 15 amino acids. In germline, CDR1 is SGHKS, CDR2 YYEKEE (reference sequence). CDR3 protein: CASRFTEGSGNTIYF. The CDR3 nucleotides read TGTGCCAGCAGATTCACCGAGGGCTCTGGAAACACCATATATTTT.

This clonotype has just a few counts. This chain uses TRBV7-2 with TRBJ2-7; TRBD2 matches 8 bases. CDR3 length: 14 amino acids. CDR1 and CDR2 (germline): SGHTA, FQGNSA. V shed 1 base and J 5 bases; nucleotides not matched to a gene: 4. In DNA form, the CDR3 reads TGTGCCAGCAGCTTAGTGGCGGGAGGCCACGAGCAGTACTTC. This codes for CASSLVAGGHEQYF.

This clonotype appeared many times. The genes are TRBV29-1 and TRBJ2-3; the match to TRBD1 covers 8 bases. CDR1 and CDR2 (germline): SQVTM, ANQGSEA. V gave up 7 bases and J gave up 3 bases; unmatched junction bases: 6. The CDR3 has 13 residues. CDR3 region: CSARTGLTDTQYF. The CDR3 coding sequence is TGCAGCGCCCGGACAGGGCTAACAGATACGCAGTATTTT.

The chain joins TRBV6-5 to TRBJ2-1; D uncertain. The V and J ends lost 0 bases and 3 bases respectively, with 3 bases between them. This CDR3 is 13 amino acids long. Germline CDR1 MNHEY, CDR2 SVGAGI. CDR3 protein: CASSYSNYNEQFF. DNA of the CDR3: TGTGCCAGCAGTTACTCTAACTACAATGAGCAGTTCTTC.

This clonotype was detected only a few times. The V gene is TRBV29-1, the J gene TRBJ2-5; the D is unclear. The V gene lost 2 bases and the J gene lost 5 bases, with 9 bases spanning the gap. CDR3 length: 12 amino acids. Looked up from germline, CDR1 is SQVTM and CDR2 is ANQGSEA. DNA of the CDR3: TGCAGCGTTGAAATAGGATGGGAGACCCAGTACTTC. Its translation is CSVEIGWETQYF.

This chain uses TRBV10-3 with TRBJ1-1; D is possibly TRBD1 (6 bases). The length of the CDR3 is 15 residues. Trimming took off 2 bases at V and 4 bases at J, with 14 bases between the two ends. CDR1 and CDR2 (germline): ENHRY, SYGVKD. The CDR3 loop is CAISERGDMSTEAFF. CDR3 in DNA: TGTGCCATCAGTGAGCGGGGGGACATGAGCACTGAAGCTTTCTTT.

This chain uses TRBV7-3 with TRBJ2-1; 12 nucleotides match TRBD2. The CDR3 sequence is 16 residues long. CDR1 and CDR2 from the germline V gene are SGHTA and FQGTGA. V gave up 5 bases and J gave up 7 bases; unmatched junction bases: 9. In DNA form, the CDR3 reads TGTGCCAGCAGCCGACCCGGACTAGCGGGGATAAATGAGCAGTTCTTC. Translation: CASSRPGLAGINEQFF.

The CDR3 nucleotides read TGTGCCAGCAGCTTAGCAAACAATCAGCCCCAGCATTTT. Protein product: CASSLANNQPQHF. The chain carries TRBV7-2 and TRBJ1-5; D is unresolved. There are 13 residues in the CDR3. Trimming left V 0 bases short and J 3 bases short, with 3 bases between. The germline V gene has CDR1 SGHTA and CDR2 FQGNSA.

This clonotype was picked up a small number of times. CDR3 residues: CASTLPPGQGNTGELFF. For the CDR3, the DNA is TGTGCCAGCACCCTGCCTCCGGGACAGGGGAACACCGGGGAGCTGTTTTTT. The chain recombines TRBV12-3 or TRBV12-4 with TRBJ2-2, with 9 bases lining up with TRBD1. Trimming took 7 bases from V and 1 from J; bases not matched to a gene: 10. This CDR3 is built from 17 residues.

The chain is built from TRBV5-6 and TRBJ2-3; 10 bases line up with TRBD2. The length of the CDR3 is 15 residues. The germline CDR1 and CDR2 sequences are SGHDT and YYEEEE. The junction had 9 bases not matched to a gene; V was cut back by 4 bases and J by 7 bases. DNA of the CDR3: TGTGCCAGCAGCGCGAGCGGGAGGGGACATCATACGCAGTATTTT. Residues: CASSASGRGHHTQYF. Full variable domain (rest looked up from reference TRBV5-6 and TRBJ2-3): DAGVTQSPTHLIKTRGQQVTLRCSPKSGHDTVSWYQQALGQGPQFIFQYYEEEERQRGNFPDRFSGHQFPNYSSELNVNALLLGDSALYLCASSASGRGHHTQYFGPGTRLTVL.

This chain joins TRBV20-1 and TRBJ2-7; D gene ambiguous. The germline CDR1 and CDR2 sequences are DFQATT and SNEGSKA (reference sequence). This CDR3 region has 13 residues. V was shortened by 0 bases and J by 6 bases, with 12 bases between the two germline ends. The CDR3, as DNA: TGCAGTGCTAGAGATTCCTACCTGGCCGAGCAGTACTTC. The encoded protein is CSARDSYLAEQYF.

V and J are TRBV12-3 or TRBV12-4 and TRBJ2-7; 10 bases are shared with TRBD1. The CDR3 runs to 13 residues. J lost 6 bases, V lost 3 bases, and 2 bases had no gene match. The CDR3 spells CASSFGTGVEQYF. The CDR3 DNA reads as TGTGCCAGCAGTTTCGGGACAGGGGTCGAGCAGTACTTC.

The V and J genes are TRBV7-6 and TRBJ1-1; 12 bases agree with TRBD1. V lost 2 bases, J lost 3 bases, and 7 bases stayed unmatched. CDR1 is SGHVS and CDR2 is FNYEAQ in the germline V gene. The CDR3 sequence is 17 residues long. CDR3 nucleotides: TGTGCCAGCAGCTTATGGGGACAGGGGGCAGTTCACACTGAAGCTTTCTTT. Translated: CASSLWGQGAVHTEAFF.

This chain uses TRBV29-1 with TRBJ2-5; D is possibly TRBD2 (6 bases). Germline V lookup: CDR1 SQVTM, CDR2 ANQGSEA. This CDR3 is 12 amino acids long. Trimming stripped 1 base from V and 7 bases from J, with 10 bases between. CDR3 bases: TGCAGCGTTGAAGGCGGGGCGGGGACCCAGTACTTC. This sequence encodes CSVEGGAGTQYF.

V is TRBV5-1 and J is TRBJ2-7; TRBD1 or TRBD2 may be the D gene (5 bases each). CDR3 length: 16 residues. Germline V lookup: CDR1 SGHRS, CDR2 YFSETQ. Trimming left V 0 bases short and J 7 bases short, with 20 bases between. The DNA of the CDR3 is TGCGCCAGCAGCTTGGCCCCGGGACGTCGGACCCAGGAGCAGTACTTC. As protein: CASSLAPGRRTQEQYF.

This clonotype showed up just a few times. The CDR3 DNA reads as TGTGCCAGCAGCTTCACAGGCTCTCAAGAGACCCAGTACTTC. It encodes CASSFTGSQETQYF. This sequence joins TRBV7-6 and TRBJ2-5, with a possible D match to TRBD1 (5 bases). From germline, CDR1 is SGHVS and CDR2 FNYEAQ. The CDR3 spans 14 residues. The germline V and J ends were trimmed by 3 bases and 2 bases, with 10 bases remaining between them.

This clonotype came up a few times. The CDR3 DNA reads TGTGCCAGCCGCGATAGCGGGAGCGGGGATACGCAGTATTTT. It specifies CASRDSGSGDTQYF. The V call is TRBV4-2, the J call TRBJ2-3; 9 nucleotides line up with TRBD2. Looked up from germline, CDR1 is LGHNA and CDR2 is YNFKEQ. CDR3 size: 14 residues. V lost 8 bases and J lost 6; bases outside the gene matches: 9.

The chain couples TRBV7-2 to TRBJ2-7, with TRBD1 matching over 8 bases. V was clipped by 5 bases and J by 7 bases; unmatched bases: 13. The CDR3 has 15 residues. Germline lookup yields CDR1 SGHTA and CDR2 FQGNSA. The CDR3 region is CASSTSGTGLPEQYF. In nucleotides, the CDR3 is TGTGCCAGCAGCACATCGGGGACAGGTCTTCCGGAGCAGTACTTC.

This clonotype was seen a handful of times. CDR3 amino acids: CASRSRYEQYF. The CDR3 DNA follows: TGCGCCAGCAGAAGCAGGTACGAGCAGTACTTC. The chain recombines TRBV5-1 with TRBJ2-7; no clear D. V lost 5 bases and J 4 bases, leaving 7 bases between the germline ends. The germline V gene encodes CDR1 SGHRS and CDR2 YFSETQ. CDR3 size: 11 residues.

Concerning this clonotype itself: A clone one base away is much larger, so this may be a read error. The V call is TRBV6-2 or TRBV6-3, the J call TRBJ2-7, with D unresolved. There are 13 residues in the CDR3. V was pared by 2 bases and J by 5 bases, with 10 bases between. Germline V gene sequence: CDR1 MNHEY, CDR2 SVGEGT. The CDR3 here is CASSYTDANEQYF. In DNA form, the CDR3 reads TGTGCCAGCAGTTACACGGACGCCAACGAGCAGTACTTC.

This sequence joins TRBV6-2 or TRBV6-3 and TRBJ1-5; a weak D match, TRBD1 (6 bases). V gave up 2 bases and J gave up 4 bases, with 15 bases separating them. Germline V gene sequence: CDR1 MNHEY, CDR2 SVGEGT. The CDR3 contains 16 residues. The CDR3 bases are TGTGCCAGCAGTTACCCGAACAGGGTCGCTAATCAGCCCCAGCATTTT. The encoded protein is CASSYPNRVANQPQHF.